The 21 T cell receptor beta chains below all came from one sample that was sequenced in a study of blood T cell repertoires in COVID-19 (dated by TCRdb to 2020 to 2022). Libraries came from the immunoSEQ multiplex PCR assay. Held by TCRdb, this immuneACCESS table contains in-frame sequences only and omits some clones. Under half of the omission traces to an unresolved V gene where checked; the cause of the rest is unknown. The sample table contains over 75,000 clones; only one count was recorded for roughly 87% of them. The ten largest clones capture approximately 5.5% of the sample. The sample comprised peripheral blood. The receptors shown here come from a woman over 75 with active COVID-19.

The table lists this clone with a count of one. The V gene is TRBV11-2, the J gene TRBJ2-1, with a tentative D call TRBD2 (6 bases). CDR1 is SGHAT and CDR2 is FQNNGV in the germline V gene. Trimming cost V 4 bases and J 9 bases, with 22 bases left between them. The CDR3 is made up of 16 amino acids. In DNA, the CDR3 is TGTGCCAGCAGCTCCTACCTAGCGTATGGGGCCATTGAGCAGTTCTTC. Protein product: CASSSYLAYGAIEQFF.

V and J are TRBV7-2 and TRBJ2-1, with 9 bases identical to TRBD2. The V gene end was trimmed by 3 bases and the J gene end by 4 bases; junction bases not matched to a gene: 4. CDR3 length equals 15 residues. CDR1 SGHTA and CDR2 FQGNSA come from the germline V gene. The CDR3 loop is CASSFSGGSYNEQFF. The CDR3 coding sequence is TGTGCCAGCAGCTTTAGCGGGGGATCTTACAATGAGCAGTTCTTC.

The J gene is TRBJ2-5, the V gene TRBV19; D might be TRBD2 (5 bases). The germline V and J ends were trimmed by 1 base and 5 bases, with 14 bases remaining between them. This CDR3 spans 15 amino acids. From germline, CDR1 is LNHDA and CDR2 SQIVND (reference sequence). The CDR3 sequence is CASSIASGWRETQYF. The CDR3 DNA reads as TGTGCCAGTAGTATAGCTTCTGGTTGGAGGGAGACCCAGTACTTC.

This rearrangement joins TRBV10-3 to TRBJ2-1; 10 nucleotides match TRBD2. V shed 2 bases and J 9 bases; nucleotides not matched to a gene: 13. The germline CDR1 and CDR2 sequences are ENHRY and SYGVKD. The CDR3 has 17 amino acids. CDR3 nucleotides: TGTGCCATCAGTGAGGGTGGGGTTAGCGGGAGGTATCCTGAGCAGTTCTTC. Its protein product is CAISEGGVSGRYPEQFF.

CDR3: CASSFPGQGRVSGELFF. The CDR3 region has the DNA TGTGCCAGCAGTTTCCCCGGACAGGGTCGCGTCTCCGGGGAGCTGTTTTTT. V usage is TRBV28 and J usage is TRBJ2-2, with TRBD1 matching over 8 bases. Germline V CDR1 and CDR2: MDHEN, SYDVKM. This CDR3 spans 17 amino acids. V gave up 3 bases and J gave up 6 bases; unmatched junction bases: 12.

This clone was seen only a few times. This chain joins TRBV6-5 and TRBJ1-2; possibly TRBD1 for D (5 bases). V lost 5 bases and J 4 bases, leaving 14 bases between the germline ends. The V gene's germline CDR1 is MNHEY and CDR2 SVGAGI. The CDR3 extends over 14 amino acids. The CDR3 sequence is CASSTARVGYGYTF. CDR3 nucleotides: TGTGCCAGCAGTACAGCCAGGGTCGGCTATGGCTACACCTTC.

The rearrangement links TRBV6-6 to TRBJ1-5, with TRBD1 as a possible D gene (5 bases). Germline assignment: CDR1 MNHNY and CDR2 SVGAGI (reference sequence). Trimming shortened V by 5 bases and J by 1 base, and 9 bases separated the two germline ends. The CDR3 is made up of 14 amino acids. The CDR3 spells CASSDYRSNQPQHF. The CDR3 DNA is TGTGCCAGCAGTGACTACAGGAGCAATCAGCCCCAGCATTTT.

J is TRBJ2-3 and V is TRBV10-3, with 9 bases lining up with TRBD1. Losses at the gene ends were 6 bases for V and 1 base for J; bases not matched to a gene: 8. Germline V gives CDR1 ENHRY, CDR2 SYGVKD. There are 16 residues in the CDR3. The CDR3 DNA sequence: TGTGCCATCAGGGATCCGGGACAGGGACGCACAGATACGCAGTATTTT. This gives the protein CAIRDPGQGRTDTQYF.

The chain couples TRBV7-3 to TRBJ1-1; D might be TRBD1 (5 bases). Deletions cut 2 bases from V and 1 base from J, with 8 bases between. The germline V gene encodes CDR1 SGHTA and CDR2 FQGTGA. The CDR3 spans 14 residues. DNA for the CDR3: TGTGCCAGCAGCTTAGGGGCAGGGAACACTGAAGCTTTCTTT. The encoded protein is CASSLGAGNTEAFF.

V and J are TRBV28 and TRBJ2-2, with 10 bases lining up with TRBD2. This CDR3 has 16 residues. The junction had 6 bases not matched to a gene; V was cut back by 5 bases and J by 3 bases. CDR1 and CDR2 (germline): MDHEN, SYDVKM. CDR3 DNA: TGTGCCAGCAGTAACCTAGCGGGAGCGGACACCGGGGAGCTGTTTTTT. Protein product: CASSNLAGADTGELFF. Using reference TRBV28 and TRBJ2-2 for the parts outside the CDR3, the full variable domain is DVKVTQSSRYLVKRTGEKVFLECVQDMDHENMFWYRQDPGLGLRLIYFSYDVKMKEKGDIPEGYSVSREKKERFSLILESASTNQTSMYLCASSNLAGADTGELFFGEGSRLTVL.

This chain links TRBV28 with TRBJ2-5; 8 positions agree with TRBD1. The trim removed 6 bases at V and 5 bases at J, leaving 8 bases unmatched. Germline CDR1 MDHEN, CDR2 SYDVKM. This CDR3 contains 14 residues. The DNA for the CDR3 is TGTGCCAGCAGCTTGGACAGGGCTCGGGAGACCCAGTACTTC. Translating it yields CASSLDRARETQYF.

The rearrangement links TRBV19 to TRBJ2-7, with 8 bases lining up with TRBD1. This CDR3 region has 14 residues. Per germline, CDR1 LNHDA and CDR2 SQIVND (reference sequence). V lost 6 bases, J lost 1 base, and 5 bases stayed unmatched. The CDR3 DNA reads TGTGCCAGTAGCGGACAGGGTGGGTCCTACGAGCAGTACTTC. Its protein product is CASSGQGGSYEQYF.

The chain links TRBV7-9 to TRBJ2-5; a weak D match, TRBD2 (6 bases). The CDR3 is 17 amino acids. CDR1 is SEHNR, CDR2 FQNEAQ, per germline (reference sequence). V dropped 1 base and J dropped 1 base, with 16 bases sitting between them. Here the CDR3 reads CASSLGRRVGGQETQYF. DNA for the CDR3: TGTGCCAGCAGCTTAGGAAGGAGGGTGGGCGGCCAAGAGACCCAGTACTTC.

The gene calls are TRBV11-3 and TRBJ2-5; D call uncertain. Trimming removed 1 base from V and 0 bases from J, with 6 bases in between. Germline V CDR1 and CDR2: SGHNT, YENEEA. This CDR3 region has 14 residues. This chain's CDR3 is CASSLGGYQETQYF. In DNA, the CDR3 is TGTGCCAGCAGCTTAGGAGGCTACCAAGAGACCCAGTACTTC.

This chain's CDR3 is CASSLEILNEQFF. In DNA, the CDR3 is TGTGCCAGCAGCTTGGAAATACTCAATGAGCAGTTCTTC. The rearrangement uses TRBV5-5 and TRBJ2-1; D uncertain. This CDR3 contains 13 residues. The germline V gene encodes CDR1 SGHKS and CDR2 YYEKEE (reference sequence). The V gene lost 0 bases and the J gene lost 6 bases, with 7 bases spanning the gap.

On this clone itself: This sample includes further DNA sequences coding for the same CDR3. The V call is TRBV28, the J call TRBJ2-7, with a tentative D call TRBD1 (6 bases). CDR1 and CDR2 from the germline V gene are MDHEN and SYDVKM. There are 14 residues in the CDR3. Deletions cut 6 bases from V and 1 base from J, with 13 bases between. CDR3 sequence reads: CASRQGGSSYEQYF. The DNA of the CDR3 is TGTGCCAGCAGGCAAGGGGGATCTTCCTACGAGCAGTACTTC.

The chain employs TRBV11-2 and TRBJ2-5, with 7 positions matching TRBD2. V trimming: 5 bases; J trimming: 4 bases; junction bases outside the gene matches: 10. This CDR3 has 15 amino acids. The germline V gene has CDR1 SGHAT and CDR2 FQNNGV. CDR3 DNA sequence: TGTGCCAGCAGCGCATCCTCGGGACTACTAGAGACCCAGTACTTC. Its translation is CASSASSGLLETQYF.

Only a few counts were recorded for this clone. This rearrangement joins TRBV7-9 to TRBJ2-7; 8 bases map to TRBD1. CDR1 and CDR2 (germline): SEHNR, FQNEAQ (reference sequence). The CDR3 consists of 16 residues. With V trimmed by 5 bases and J by 7 bases, 16 bases remained unmatched. CDR3 nucleotides: TGTGCCAGCAGCGTCTTGCGGACAGGGCTAGCTAAGGAGCAGTACTTC. The encoded protein is CASSVLRTGLAKEQYF.

The chain links TRBV9 to TRBJ2-5; tentative D call: TRBD1 (5 bases). The CDR3 covers 12 residues. The V gene lost 2 bases and the J gene lost 4 bases, with 6 bases spanning the gap. Germline V gives CDR1 SGDLS, CDR2 YYNGEE. This chain's CDR3 is CASSVQGETQYF. CDR3 bases: TGTGCCAGCAGCGTTCAGGGAGAGACCCAGTACTTC.

This clone was counted once. The genes are TRBV4-3 and TRBJ2-1; D might be TRBD1 (5 bases). Trimming pared 3 bases from V and 3 bases from J, leaving 15 bases between. The CDR3 is made up of 16 amino acids. In germline, CDR1 is LGHNA, CDR2 YSLEER. The CDR3 reads CASSQIHDQGYNEQFF. Here the CDR3 DNA reads TGCGCCAGCAGCCAGATACATGACCAGGGCTACAATGAGCAGTTCTTC.

The V call is TRBV18, the J call TRBJ2-1; a possible D gene is TRBD1 (5 bases). Germline CDR1 KGHSH, CDR2 LQKENI. The CDR3 is 14 residues long. V lost 3 bases to trimming and J lost 4 bases, with 10 bases between them. As DNA, the CDR3 is TGTGCCAGCTCACCGGCAGGACAATACAATGAGCAGTTCTTC. It translates to CASSPAGQYNEQFF.